One sample yielded the 28 T cell receptor beta chains listed below, sequenced in a study of cytomegalovirus exposure and HLA in healthy donors. This PCR relied on a set of 60 Vbeta primers and 13 Jbeta primers. TCRdb's table, derived via immunoSEQ multiplex PCR, lists solely in-frame clones and lacks some. This table holds under 200,000 clones. Sequencing input: PBMCs. The receptor source for this set is a woman under 30 in good health and CMV-seropositive.

This sequence joins TRBV18 and TRBJ1-4; 8 bases map to TRBD1. Germline V gene lookup returns CDR1 KGHSH and CDR2 LQKENI. This CDR3 is 15 amino acids long. The ends lost 4 bases at V and 4 bases at J; junction bases unmatched: 5. CDR3 nucleotide sequence: TGTGCCAGCTCACTGCCAGGGGGCTTTAATGAAAAACTGTTTTTT. Translated, it gives CASSLPGGFNEKLFF.

This chain links TRBV7-6 with TRBJ2-3, with D unresolved. Trimming removed 5 bases from V and 8 bases from J, with 8 bases in between. The germline V gene has CDR1 SGHVS and CDR2 FNYEAQ. The CDR3 is made up of 11 amino acids. The CDR3 region is CASSLSGTQYF. The CDR3 nucleotides read TGTGCCAGCAGCCTAAGTGGTACGCAGTATTTT.

The rearrangement joins TRBV19 to TRBJ1-3; the D gene is possibly TRBD1 (6 bases). Germline V gene sequence: CDR1 LNHDA, CDR2 SQIVND (reference sequence). V was cut by 7 bases and J by 2 bases, with 9 bases left in between. This CDR3 is built from 13 residues. CDR3 nucleotide sequence: TGTGCCAGTAACAGGGAGCCTGGAAACACCATATATTTT. Protein product: CASNREPGNTIYF. The variable domain in full, completed from reference TRBV19 and TRBJ1-3, reads DGGITQSPKYLFRKEGQNVTLSCEQNLNHDAMYWYRQDPGQGLRLIYYSQIVNDFQKGDIAEGYSVSREKKESFPLTVTSAQKNPTAFYLCASNREPGNTIYFGEGSWLTVV.

The CDR3 DNA sequence: TGCGCCAGCAGCTTGAGGGGGTCGGCGGACACCGGGGAGCTGTTTTTT. It specifies CASSLRGSADTGELFF. V usage is TRBV5-1 and J usage is TRBJ2-2, with D perhaps matching TRBD1 (6 bases). The CDR3 is 16 amino acids. The germline V gene encodes CDR1 SGHRS and CDR2 YFSETQ. V shed 1 base and J shed 3 bases, with 13 bases lying between them.

The chain joins TRBV5-6 to TRBJ2-3; D gene unclear. CDR3 length equals 14 residues. The germline CDR1 and CDR2 sequences are SGHDT and YYEEEE. Trimming shortened V by 1 base and J by 9 bases, and 15 bases separated the two germline ends. CDR3 sequence (DNA): TGTGCCAGCAGCTTGTGGAGTCCCGTCGCCACGCAGTATTTT. Translating it yields CASSLWSPVATQYF.

This chain's CDR3 is CASRERIYGYTF. CDR3 nucleotides: TGTGCCAGCAGGGAGAGGATCTATGGCTACACCTTC. The V gene is TRBV2, the J gene TRBJ1-2; no reliable D call. The CDR3 is made up of 12 amino acids. Germline CDR1 SNHLY, CDR2 FYNNEI. The germline V and J ends were trimmed by 6 bases and 4 bases, with 9 bases remaining between them.

The V call is TRBV19, the J call TRBJ1-2; perhaps TRBD1 as D (6 bases). The CDR3 runs to 16 residues. The V end lost 6 bases, the J end lost 4 bases, and 21 bases lay between the germline ends. Germline V gene data show CDR1 as LNHDA and CDR2 as SQIVND (reference sequence). The CDR3 loop is CASSGISGALIYGYTF. The CDR3 DNA sequence: TGTGCCAGTAGCGGAATTTCAGGGGCCTTGATCTATGGCTACACCTTC. The entire variable domain, with the rest obtained from reference TRBV19 and TRBJ1-2, is as follows: DGGITQSPKYLFRKEGQNVTLSCEQNLNHDAMYWYRQDPGQGLRLIYYSQIVNDFQKGDIAEGYSVSREKKESFPLTVTSAQKNPTAFYLCASSGISGALIYGYTFGSGTRLTVV.

This chain uses TRBV7-8 with TRBJ2-1; no reliable D call. The germline CDR1 and CDR2 sequences are SGHVS and FQNEAQ. The CDR3 has 15 residues. The V end was cut by 3 bases, the J end by 2 bases, with 11 bases between. The CDR3 DNA is TGTGCCAGCAGCTTTCGCCAGAAACCCTACAATGAGCAGTTCTTC. It translates to CASSFRQKPYNEQFF.

V and J are TRBV7-2 and TRBJ1-5, with 7 bases identical to TRBD1. Per germline, CDR1 SGHTA and CDR2 FQGNSA. The CDR3 is 14 residues long. J lost 3 bases, V lost 5 bases, and 4 bases had no gene match. This CDR3 reads CASSAGTDNQPQHF. CDR3 coding DNA: TGTGCCAGCAGCGCCGGGACAGACAATCAGCCCCAGCATTTT.

J is TRBJ1-1 and V is TRBV6-6; D gene ambiguous. V dropped 4 bases and J dropped 1 base, with 10 bases sitting between them. The CDR3 covers 14 residues. Germline V gene lookup returns CDR1 MNHNY and CDR2 SVGAGI (reference sequence). The CDR3 coding sequence is TGTGCCAGCAGTTTAAGAGAGTCGAACACTGAAGCTTTCTTT. Amino acid sequence: CASSLRESNTEAFF.

The rearrangement links TRBV9 to TRBJ2-3; 8 bases match TRBD1. The V and J ends lost 3 bases and 1 base, in that order; junction bases with no gene match: 4. The CDR3 extends over 15 amino acids. Germline loops: CDR1 SGDLS, CDR2 YYNGEE. The CDR3 DNA follows: TGTGCCAGCAGCGGGAGGACAGGGCGCACAGATACGCAGTATTTT. This translates into CASSGRTGRTDTQYF. The variable domain in full, with the rest retrieved from reference TRBV9 and TRBJ2-3, is DSGVTQTPKHLITATGQRVTLRCSPRSGDLSVYWYQQSLDQGLQFLIQYYNGEERAKGNILERFSAQQFPDLHSELNLSSLELGDSALYFCASSGRTGRTDTQYFGPGTRLTVL.

The chain has TRBV5-1 and TRBJ1-1; 8 bases fit TRBD1. Germline V lookup: CDR1 SGHRS, CDR2 YFSETQ. The CDR3 has 15 residues. After removal of 1 base from V and 2 bases from J, the junction contained 4 bases not matched to a gene. This chain's CDR3 is CASSLWGQDNTEAFF. Written as DNA, the CDR3 is TGCGCCAGCAGCTTGTGGGGACAGGATAACACTGAAGCTTTCTTT.

This chain links TRBV5-6 with TRBJ2-3; 8 nucleotides line up with TRBD2. Germline assignment: CDR1 SGHDT and CDR2 YYEEEE. V was pared by 4 bases and J by 4 bases, with 5 bases of the junction left unmatched. The CDR3 contains 14 residues. The DNA for the CDR3 is TGTGCCAGCAGCCACGGACTAGCAGCAGATACGCAGTATTTT. Amino acid sequence: CASSHGLAADTQYF.

The rearrangement links TRBV27 to TRBJ2-4; no firm D call. CDR1 is MNHEY, CDR2 SMNVEV, per germline (reference sequence). V lost 7 bases to trimming and J lost 0 bases, with 10 bases between them. The CDR3 totals 14 residues. CDR3: CASMGTLAKNIQYF. CDR3 sequence (DNA): TGTGCCAGCATGGGCACCCTAGCCAAAAACATTCAGTACTTC.

The chain uses TRBV6-4 and TRBJ2-2; 10 bases fit TRBD2. CDR3 length: 14 residues. Germline trimming cut 8 bases from V and 6 bases from J; bases unmatched to any gene: 6. Germline CDR1 and CDR2: MRHNA and SNTAGT. The CDR3 here is CASAPSGSPGELFF. DNA of the CDR3: TGTGCCAGCGCCCCTAGCGGGAGTCCCGGGGAGCTGTTTTTT.

The rearrangement links TRBV6-5 to TRBJ1-2, with 7 bases that match TRBD1. J was trimmed by 5 bases and V by 6 bases; bases with no gene match: 9. The length of the CDR3 is 14 residues. CDR1 is MNHEY and CDR2 is SVGAGI in the germline V gene. CDR3 amino acids: CASSRQGIQYGYTF. CDR3 bases: TGTGCCAGCAGCAGACAGGGCATCCAGTATGGCTACACCTTC.

The CDR3, as DNA: TGCGCCAGCAGCCAAAGACAGGGGGCTAGCAATCAGCCCCAGCATTTT. It is translated as CASSQRQGASNQPQHF. This sequence joins TRBV4-1 and TRBJ1-5, with 10 bases fitting TRBD1. The CDR3 has 16 residues. V lost 2 bases and J lost 0; bases outside the gene matches: 1. Looked up from germline, CDR1 is MGHRA and CDR2 is YSYEKL.

The chain employs TRBV7-8 and TRBJ2-4; 8 positions agree with TRBD1. CDR3 length: 14 amino acids. V was pared by 6 bases and J by 3 bases, with 4 bases of the junction left unmatched. Germline values: CDR1 SGHVS, CDR2 FQNEAQ. The DNA for the CDR3 is TGTGCCAGCAGTCCGACAGGGGTCAAAAACATTCAGTACTTC. This sequence encodes CASSPTGVKNIQYF.

The genes are TRBV19 and TRBJ1-2, with D hard to call. The CDR3 has 13 amino acids. The V end lost 5 bases, the J end lost 3 bases, and 10 bases lay between the germline ends. CDR1 and CDR2 (germline): LNHDA, SQIVND (reference sequence). The CDR3 region is CASSRKGDYGYTF. The CDR3 DNA follows: TGTGCCAGTAGTCGCAAGGGAGACTATGGCTACACCTTC.

This sequence joins TRBV19 and TRBJ1-5; D gene ambiguous. Trimming left V 5 bases short and J 5 bases short, with 13 bases between. The CDR3 has 14 residues. CDR1 LNHDA and CDR2 SQIVND come from the germline V gene (reference sequence). CDR3 protein: CASSPGGFYQPQHF. CDR3 nucleotides: TGTGCCAGTAGTCCGGGAGGGTTCTATCAGCCCCAGCATTTT.

The rearrangement uses TRBV5-1 and TRBJ2-3; 9 positions agree with TRBD2. V lost 3 bases and J lost 1; bases outside the gene matches: 0. This CDR3 has 14 amino acids. CDR1 is SGHRS, CDR2 YFSETQ, per germline. The CDR3 loop reads CASSSSGGTDTQYF. In nucleotides, the CDR3 is TGCGCCAGCAGCTCTAGCGGGGGCACAGATACGCAGTATTTT. Drawing the rest from reference TRBV5-1 and TRBJ2-3, the complete variable domain is KAGVTQTPRYLIKTRGQQVTLSCSPISGHRSVSWYQQTPGQGLQFLFEYFSETQRNKGNFPGRFSGRQFSNSRSEMNVSTLELGDSALYLCASSSSGGTDTQYFGPGTRLTVL.

The V call is TRBV7-9, the J call TRBJ2-7; a possible D gene is TRBD1 (8 bases). Germline V gene sequence: CDR1 SEHNR, CDR2 FQNEAQ (reference sequence). The CDR3 is 15 residues long. Trimming removed 5 bases at V and 2 bases at J, with 16 bases between. This chain's CDR3 is CASSPWTGRAYEQYF. CDR3 sequence (DNA): TGTGCCAGCAGCCCATGGACAGGGAGGGCCTACGAGCAGTACTTC.

This rearrangement joins TRBV5-6 to TRBJ1-5; 11 positions match TRBD1. V shed 5 bases, J shed 7 bases, and the junction held 8 bases outside the gene matches. The CDR3 runs to 15 residues. Germline lookup yields CDR1 SGHDT and CDR2 YYEEEE. DNA of the CDR3: TGTGCCAGCAGTACGGGACAGGGGGTCGGGCAGCCCCAGCATTTT. Its protein is CASSTGQGVGQPQHF.

The rearrangement links TRBV19 to TRBJ2-2; D not resolved. Germline lookup yields CDR1 LNHDA and CDR2 SQIVND (reference sequence). The CDR3 has 15 amino acids. The ends were cut back, 5 bases at V and 3 bases at J, with 13 bases in the middle. CDR3 residues: CASSPFSSHTGELFF. CDR3 nucleotide sequence: TGTGCCAGTAGTCCTTTCTCCTCTCACACCGGGGAGCTGTTTTTT.

The chain carries TRBV5-4 and TRBJ2-5; 9 bases map to TRBD1. Germline values: CDR1 SGHNT, CDR2 YYREEE (reference sequence). Trimming took 2 bases from V and 11 from J; bases not matched to a gene: 7. This CDR3 spans 13 amino acids. Here the CDR3 reads CASSLGQGREQYF. CDR3 bases: TGTGCCAGCAGCTTAGGACAGGGGCGGGAGCAGTACTTC.

The chain joins TRBV11-2 to TRBJ1-5; possibly TRBD1 for D (5 bases). This CDR3 has 14 amino acids. The V end was cut by 1 base, the J end by 7 bases, with 11 bases between. Germline loops: CDR1 SGHAT, CDR2 FQNNGV. Here the CDR3 reads CASSLGDRSQPQHF. CDR3 nucleotides: TGTGCCAGCAGCTTAGGAGACAGATCCCAGCCCCAGCATTTT.

The V gene is TRBV2, the J gene TRBJ2-4; 7 bases fit TRBD1. Trimming took 6 bases from V and 11 from J; bases not matched to a gene: 10. Germline V lookup: CDR1 SNHLY, CDR2 FYNNEI. This CDR3 spans 13 amino acids. CDR3 loop: CASRKFDRAVQYF. The CDR3 DNA is TGTGCCAGCAGAAAATTCGACAGGGCCGTTCAGTACTTC.

This chain uses TRBV15 with TRBJ1-2, with D perhaps matching TRBD1 (5 bases). V was pared by 5 bases and J by 3 bases, with 13 bases between. Germline lookup yields CDR1 LNHNV and CDR2 YYDKDF (reference sequence). CDR3 length equals 14 residues. CDR3 DNA: TGTGCCACCAGCGGGGTGACAGAGTACTATGGCTACACCTTC. Protein product: CATSGVTEYYGYTF.